The clone carrying this TCR beta chain was detected only a few times. Amplified TCR beta CDR3 regions came from RNA transcripts. A set of HTBI primers served as the primers for a first-round RT-PCR of the TCR CDR3. MiXCR, run by TCRdb on the multiplex PCR reads, gives a single entry per CDR3 protein. The table includes about 560,000 distinct CDR3 sequences, over 15% detected once. Clinical symptoms, serum thyroxine and TRAb, thyroid ultrasound and orbital computed tomography were used for the diagnoses. This sample stems from a study of T cells in Graves' hyperthyroidism and ophthalmopathy. The CDR3 consists of 14 residues. V was trimmed by 3 bases and J by 0 bases, leaving 8 bases between them.

What was sequenced was blood. The V gene is TRBV12-3 or TRBV12-4, the J gene TRBJ1-1; D is undetermined. This TCR derives from a woman aged 18-29 years with Graves' hyperthyroidism. CDR3 loop: CASSLEVMNTEAFF. CDR3 DNA: TGTGCCAGCAGTTTGGAGGTTATGAACACTGAAGCTTTCTTT.